These 17 T cell receptor beta chains were sequenced from one sample in a study of OX40 agonist ivuxolimab in advanced cancers. This table comes from immunoSEQ multiplex PCR, and its TCRdb copy is limited to in-frame clones, with some not included. The sample carries just over 95,000 clones, 70% to 90% recorded once. The sequencing here drew on CD4+ or CD8+ T cells sorted from blood, taken in a trial of the OX40 agonist ivuxolimab. The source is an adult with an advanced solid tumor such as melanoma, head and neck, liver or kidney cancer.

The chain recombines TRBV6-6 with TRBJ1-3, with 7 bases lining up with TRBD1. Germline V CDR1 and CDR2: MNHNY, SVGAGI (reference sequence). The CDR3 is made up of 15 amino acids. V gave up 5 bases and J gave up 3 bases; unmatched junction bases: 7. The CDR3 sequence is CASSELGQDGNTIYF. The CDR3 DNA sequence: TGTGCCAGCAGTGAGCTCGGACAGGATGGAAACACCATATATTTT.

This clone was observed a single time. V gene TRBV25-1 combines with J gene TRBJ2-2; no clear D. The CDR3 contains 15 residues. Deletions cut 4 bases from V and 7 bases from J, with 16 bases between. Germline V gene sequence: CDR1 MGHDK, CDR2 SYGVNS. CDR3 in DNA: TGTGCCAGCAGTGTGTTTCCGGCTGGCGGCGGGGAGCTGTTTTTT. Protein sequence: CASSVFPAGGGELFF.

In its sample, this clone was seen a few times. The chain links TRBV7-2 to TRBJ2-2, with D possibly called TRBD1 or TRBD2 (6 bases each). Germline CDR1 reads SGHTA; CDR2 reads FQGNSA. The V and J ends lost 5 bases and 5 bases respectively, with 15 bases between them. The length of the CDR3 is 15 residues. The CDR3 coding sequence is TGTGCCAGCAGCCTCGGAGGAGGGGGGACCGGGGAGCTGTTTTTT. It encodes CASSLGGGGTGELFF.

V and J are TRBV15 and TRBJ2-1, with 8 positions matching TRBD2. The V gene end was trimmed by 2 bases and the J gene end by 1 base; junction bases not matched to a gene: 13. The CDR3 loop spans 19 amino acids. Germline values: CDR1 LNHNV, CDR2 YYDKDF (reference sequence). CDR3 loop: CATSRPPGLLAASYNEQFF. The CDR3 coding sequence is TGTGCCACCAGCAGACCCCCAGGGTTACTAGCGGCTTCCTACAATGAGCAGTTCTTC. The whole variable domain, remainder taken from reference TRBV15 and TRBJ2-1, is DAMVIQNPRYQVTQFGKPVTLSCSQTLNHNVMYWYQQKSSQAPKLLFHYYDKDFNNEADTPDNFQSRRPNTSFCFLDIRSPGLGDTAMYLCATSRPPGLLAASYNEQFFGPGTRLTVL.

This chain connects TRBV5-4 to TRBJ1-2; D remains ambiguous. This CDR3 is 14 amino acids long. Trimming shortened V by 1 base and J by 3 bases, and 10 bases separated the two germline ends. Germline values: CDR1 SGHNT, CDR2 YYREEE (reference sequence). The CDR3 DNA follows: TGTGCCAGCAGCTTGTCGGCAGAGGACTATGGCTACACCTTC. Protein: CASSLSAEDYGYTF.

The chain has TRBV18 and TRBJ2-7, with 11 bases identical to TRBD2. J was trimmed by 6 bases and V by 3 bases; bases with no gene match: 7. The CDR3 runs to 15 residues. The V gene's germline CDR1 is KGHSH and CDR2 LQKENI. The CDR3 region has the DNA TGTGCCAGCTCACCGGGAGGACTAGCGGGTAGCGAGCAGTACTTC. As protein: CASSPGGLAGSEQYF.

This clone was recorded once. This rearrangement joins TRBV5-4 to TRBJ2-3; 8 nucleotides agree with TRBD2. The CDR3 loop spans 15 amino acids. V was pared by 4 bases and J by 3 bases, with 7 bases of the junction left unmatched. CDR1 SGHNT and CDR2 YYREEE come from the germline V gene (reference sequence). The chain's CDR3 is CASSHSGDLTDTQYF. CDR3 nucleotides: TGTGCCAGCAGCCATAGCGGGGACTTAACAGATACGCAGTATTTT.

A few counts support this clone. The chain is built from TRBV9 and TRBJ2-7; maybe TRBD2 (5 bases). The germline V gene has CDR1 SGDLS and CDR2 YYNGEE. Trimming left V 0 bases short and J 5 bases short, with 15 bases between. CDR3 size: 15 residues. The CDR3 loop reads CASSVDPGWGNEQYF. The DNA for the CDR3 is TGTGCCAGCAGCGTAGATCCGGGATGGGGAAACGAGCAGTACTTC.

The table lists this clone with a count of one. The chain combines TRBV7-2 with TRBJ1-2; TRBD1 matches at 7 bases. V was pared by 2 bases and J by 1 base, with 7 bases of the junction left unmatched. The CDR3 sequence is 16 residues long. Germline V CDR1 and CDR2: SGHTA, FQGNSA. The CDR3 sequence: CASSLFPGTVNYGYTF. The CDR3 nucleotides are TGTGCCAGCAGCTTATTCCCCGGGACAGTTAACTATGGCTACACCTTC.

V usage is TRBV7-2 and J usage is TRBJ1-5, with unresolved D. The germline gives CDR1 SGHTA, CDR2 FQGNSA. The CDR3 has 15 amino acids. V lost 3 bases to trimming and J lost 2 bases, with 11 bases between them. The CDR3 loop is CASSFRSWGNQPQHF. The CDR3 DNA sequence: TGTGCCAGCAGCTTTCGAAGTTGGGGCAATCAGCCCCAGCATTTT.

The chain employs TRBV2 and TRBJ2-7; either TRBD1 or TRBD2 may supply D (5 bases each). Germline CDR1 and CDR2: SNHLY and FYNNEI. Deletions cut 7 bases from V and 2 bases from J, with 18 bases between. The CDR3 spans 15 residues. The CDR3 region has the DNA TGTGCCAGCACGCCTCCGTTGGGGGTAGCCTACGAGCAGTACTTC. Amino acids: CASTPPLGVAYEQYF.

This clone was counted between two and nine times. The CDR3 bases are TGTGCCTCCTTAGGGAACACCGGGGAGCTGTTTTTT. It encodes CASLGNTGELFF. The chain employs TRBV30 and TRBJ2-2; D gene uncertain. Germline CDR1 reads GTSNPN; CDR2 reads SVGIG (reference sequence). This CDR3 spans 12 amino acids. V was cut by 7 bases and J by 1 base, with 7 bases left in between.

This clone was observed at least ten times. The CDR3 sequence is CASSVGEIGEQYF. CDR3 bases: TGTGCCAGCAGTGTAGGAGAGATCGGCGAGCAGTACTTC. This chain joins TRBV25-1 and TRBJ2-7, with D hard to call. V shed 4 bases and J shed 6 bases, with 13 bases lying between them. The CDR3 sequence is 13 residues long. The germline V gene encodes CDR1 MGHDK and CDR2 SYGVNS.

V usage is TRBV28 and J usage is TRBJ1-2; D is possibly TRBD1 (6 bases). CDR1 is MDHEN and CDR2 is SYDVKM in the germline V gene. Trimming removed 4 bases from V and 6 bases from J, with 15 bases in between. This CDR3 comprises 14 residues. CDR3 amino acids: CASSSPDRTDGYTF. CDR3 DNA sequence: TGTGCCAGCAGTTCTCCTGACAGGACTGATGGCTACACCTTC.

The chain carries TRBV19 and TRBJ1-4, with TRBD1 as a possible D gene (5 bases). Trimming removed 3 bases at V and 8 bases at J, with 19 bases between. This CDR3 has 16 amino acids. Germline loops: CDR1 LNHDA, CDR2 SQIVND (reference sequence). CDR3 sequence reads: CASSITSGVRGEKLFF. Here the CDR3 DNA reads TGTGCCAGTAGTATCACGAGTGGAGTAAGGGGCGAAAAACTGTTTTTT.

The chain recombines TRBV9 with TRBJ2-3; TRBD2 matches at 13 bases. After removal of 3 bases from V and 0 bases from J, the junction contained 10 bases not matched to a gene. The CDR3 has 19 amino acids. Germline-derived CDR1 and CDR2 are SGDLS and YYNGEE. The CDR3 protein is CASSARGLAGQGSTDTQYF. The CDR3 coding sequence is TGTGCCAGCAGCGCCCGGGGACTAGCGGGGCAAGGAAGCACAGATACGCAGTATTTT. Looking up the rest from reference TRBV9 and TRBJ2-3 gives the full variable domain: DSGVTQTPKHLITATGQRVTLRCSPRSGDLSVYWYQQSLDQGLQFLIQYYNGEERAKGNILERFSAQQFPDLHSELNLSSLELGDSALYFCASSARGLAGQGSTDTQYFGPGTRLTVL.

Comment on this clone: One end of the junction does not line up with germline, which may come from a read error. The chain couples TRBV6-5 to TRBJ2-5; 8 bases match TRBD1. In germline, CDR1 is MNHEY, CDR2 SVGAGI. The CDR3 has 13 amino acids. The CDR3, as DNA: TGTACCAGCAGGTCACAGGGGGAAGAGACCCAGTACTTC. This encodes CTSRSQGEETQYF.